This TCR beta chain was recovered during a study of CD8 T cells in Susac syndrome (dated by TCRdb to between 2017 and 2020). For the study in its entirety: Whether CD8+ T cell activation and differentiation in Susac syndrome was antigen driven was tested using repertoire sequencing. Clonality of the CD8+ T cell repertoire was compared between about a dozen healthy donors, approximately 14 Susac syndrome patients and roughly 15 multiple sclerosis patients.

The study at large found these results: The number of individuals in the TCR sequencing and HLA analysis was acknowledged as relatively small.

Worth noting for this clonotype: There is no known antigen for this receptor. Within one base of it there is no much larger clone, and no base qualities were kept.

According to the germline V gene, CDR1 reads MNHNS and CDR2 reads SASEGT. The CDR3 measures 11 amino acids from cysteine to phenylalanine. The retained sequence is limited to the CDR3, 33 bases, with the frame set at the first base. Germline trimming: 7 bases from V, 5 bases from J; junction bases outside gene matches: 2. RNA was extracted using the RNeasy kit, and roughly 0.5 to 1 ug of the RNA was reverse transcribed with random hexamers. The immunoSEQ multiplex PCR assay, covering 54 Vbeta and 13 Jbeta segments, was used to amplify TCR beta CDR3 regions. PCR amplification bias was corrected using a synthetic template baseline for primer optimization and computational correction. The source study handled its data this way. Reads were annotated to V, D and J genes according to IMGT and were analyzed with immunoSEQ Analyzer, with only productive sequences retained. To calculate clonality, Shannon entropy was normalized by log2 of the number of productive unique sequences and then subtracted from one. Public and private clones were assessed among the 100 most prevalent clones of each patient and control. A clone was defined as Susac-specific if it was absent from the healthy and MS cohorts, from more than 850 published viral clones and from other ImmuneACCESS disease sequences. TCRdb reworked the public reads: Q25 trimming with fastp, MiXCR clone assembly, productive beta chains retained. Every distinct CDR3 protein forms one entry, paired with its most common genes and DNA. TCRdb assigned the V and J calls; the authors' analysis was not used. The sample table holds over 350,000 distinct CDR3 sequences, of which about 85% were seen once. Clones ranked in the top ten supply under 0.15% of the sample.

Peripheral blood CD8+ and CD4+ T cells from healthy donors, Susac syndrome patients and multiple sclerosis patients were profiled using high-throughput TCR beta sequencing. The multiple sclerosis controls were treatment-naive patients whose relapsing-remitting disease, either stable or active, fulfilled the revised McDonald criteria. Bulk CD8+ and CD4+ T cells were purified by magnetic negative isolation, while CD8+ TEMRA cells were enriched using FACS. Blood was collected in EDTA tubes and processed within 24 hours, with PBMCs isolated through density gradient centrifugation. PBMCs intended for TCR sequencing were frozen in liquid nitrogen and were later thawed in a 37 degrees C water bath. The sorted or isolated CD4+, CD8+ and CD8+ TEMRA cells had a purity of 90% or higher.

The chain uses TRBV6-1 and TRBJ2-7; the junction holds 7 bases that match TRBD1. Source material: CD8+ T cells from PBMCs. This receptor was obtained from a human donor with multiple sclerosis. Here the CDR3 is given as CASIQGDEQYF. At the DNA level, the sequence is TGTGCCAGCATCCAGGGGGACGAGCAGTACTTC.